This note documents a single TCR beta chain sequence. This entry belongs to a study of blood T cell repertoires in COVID-19. Clones were sequenced by immunoSEQ multiplex PCR, and TCRdb holds only the in-frame ones, with some missing. The profile covers some 290,000 clones, with roughly 86% appearing a single time and around 9% taken by the ten largest. The germline CDR1 and CDR2 sequences are KGHDR and SFDVKD. After removal of 2 bases from V and 0 bases from J, the junction contained 2 bases not matched to a gene. The CDR3 spans 16 residues. This rearrangement joins TRBV24-1 to TRBJ2-3; 9 nucleotides match TRBD1. Input material: PBMCs or T cells enriched from blood (not recorded which). This TCR was recovered from a woman aged 30 to 39 who had recovered from COVID-19. The CDR3 is CATSDWGTGSTDTQYF. CDR3 bases: TGTGCCACCAGTGATTGGGGGACAGGGAGCACAGATACGCAGTATTTT.